What follows describes a single T cell receptor (beta chain). The data were produced by immunoSEQ multiplex PCR, yet TCRdb's version contains in-frame clones alone and is incomplete. The sample has approximately 90,000 clones, around nine tenths seen once. CDR1 SEHNR and CDR2 FQNEAQ come from the germline V gene (reference sequence). The ends were cut back, 2 bases at V and 2 bases at J, with 12 bases in the middle. The CDR3 has 15 amino acids. The data originate from a study of OX40 agonist ivuxolimab in advanced cancers. The starting material was CD4+ or CD8+ T cells sorted from blood, obtained in a trial of the OX40 agonist ivuxolimab. The source of this sequence is an adult with an advanced solid tumor such as melanoma, head and neck, liver or kidney cancer. The genes are TRBV7-9 and TRBJ1-1; D gene ambiguous. The CDR3 nucleotides are TGTGCCAGCAGCTTAAGCACTGTGCTCAACACTGAAGCTTTCTTT. This gives the protein CASSLSTVLNTEAFF.